This T cell receptor (beta chain) was obtained from a study of blood T cell repertoires in COVID-19. Turning to the study itself: Samples of COVID-19 (acute and convalescent) were obtained from the United States, Italy and Spain. Sources were T cells, B-cell-depleted T cells, or PBMCs; the material itself was cDNA or gDNA.

The CDR3 totals 16 residues. Germline V gives CDR1 MNHEY, CDR2 SMNVEV (reference sequence). The V end lost 5 bases, the J end lost 0 bases, and 14 bases lay between the germline ends. Repertoires were generated with immunoSEQ multiplex PCR, while TCRdb's copy carries only in-frame clones and drops some. The sample holds about 350,000 clones, about 90% seen once. Enrolled through a virtual design, the participants were between 18 and 89 years of age and came from about two dozen US areas. Two negative PCRs, clearance, or symptom resolution were required of recovered Cohort 3 donors. The sequence was obtained from a woman in her twenties or thirties who had recovered from COVID-19. The chain joins TRBV27 to TRBJ2-1; possibly TRBD2 for D (6 bases). Specimen: PBMCs or T cells enriched from blood (not recorded which). Written as DNA, the CDR3 is TGTGCCAGCAGTCTACCGGGAGACCCCTCCTACAATGAGCAGTTCTTC. It is translated as CASSLPGDPSYNEQFF.